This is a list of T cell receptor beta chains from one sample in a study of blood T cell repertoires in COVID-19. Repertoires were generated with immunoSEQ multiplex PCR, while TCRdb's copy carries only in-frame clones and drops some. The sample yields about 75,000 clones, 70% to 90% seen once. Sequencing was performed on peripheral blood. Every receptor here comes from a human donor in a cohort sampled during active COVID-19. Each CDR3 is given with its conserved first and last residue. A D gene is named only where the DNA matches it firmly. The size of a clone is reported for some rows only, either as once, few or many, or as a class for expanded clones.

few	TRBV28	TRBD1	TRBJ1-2	TGTGCCAGCAGTATCGGGACAGGGGACGGCTACACCTTC	CASSIGTGDGYTF
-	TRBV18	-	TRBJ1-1	TGTGCCAGCTCAGCGACCAGAGGTGACACTGAAGCTTTCTTT	CASSATRGDTEAFF
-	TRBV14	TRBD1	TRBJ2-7	TGTGCCAGCAGCCGCTCCGGACAGGGGGTGTACGAGCAGTACTTC	CASSRSGQGVYEQYF
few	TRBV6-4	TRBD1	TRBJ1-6	TGTGCCAGCAGAGGACAGGAAAATTCACCCCTCCACTTT	CASRGQENSPLHF
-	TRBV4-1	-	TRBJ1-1	TGCGCCAGCAGCCAAAACCCGGGTCGAGGGACTGAAGCTTTCTTT	CASSQNPGRGTEAFF
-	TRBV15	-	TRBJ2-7	TGTGCCACCAGCAGAGATCCAGGGGAGAGGTTCGAGCAGTACTTC	CATSRDPGERFEQYF
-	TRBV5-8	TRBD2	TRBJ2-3	TGTGCCAGCAGCTTGGCCGTTCTAGCGGGAATCGGGCCAGATACGCAGTATTTT	CASSLAVLAGIGPDTQYF
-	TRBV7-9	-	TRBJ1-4	TGTGCCAGCAGCCAAACAGGAGCAACTAATGAAAAACTGTTTTTT	CASSQTGATNEKLFF
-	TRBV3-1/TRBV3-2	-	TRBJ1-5	TGTGCCAGCAGCCCTACCGACACCAAGGTCAATCAGCCCCAGCATTTT	CASSPTDTKVNQPQHF
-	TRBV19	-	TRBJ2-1	TGTGCCAGTAGTAGTCGGGACTCCTACAATGAGCAGTTCTTC	CASSSRDSYNEQFF
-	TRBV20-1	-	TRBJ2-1	TGCAGTGCTAGTAGGACTTCTCCCTTCCCCGATGAGCAGTTCTTC	CSASRTSPFPDEQFF
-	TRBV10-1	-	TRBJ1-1	TGCGCCAGCAGTGATCGGGGTACTGAAGCTTTCTTT	CASSDRGTEAFF
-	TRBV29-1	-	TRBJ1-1	TGCAGCGTTGGTCCGGGCGTCGGGGGAACTTTCTTT	CSVGPGVGGTFF
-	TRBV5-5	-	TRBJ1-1	TGTGCCAGCAGCGGACAAGGACAGCTAGGCACTGAAGCTTTCTTT	CASSGQGQLGTEAFF
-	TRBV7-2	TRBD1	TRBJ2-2	TGTGCCAGCAGCTTAGACGGACAGGGCTCCGGGGAGCTGTTTTTT	CASSLDGQGSGELFF
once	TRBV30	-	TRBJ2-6	TGTGCCTGGACGGCGGGCTCTGGGGCCAACGTCCTGACTTTC	CAWTAGSGANVLTF
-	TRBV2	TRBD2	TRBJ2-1	TGTGCCAGCAGTGAACGACTAGCGGACTACAATGAGCAGTTCTTC	CASSERLADYNEQFF
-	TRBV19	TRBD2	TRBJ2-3	TGTGCCAGTAGCAGGACTAGCGGGAGTCCCGGTACAGATACGCAGTATTTT	CASSRTSGSPGTDTQYF
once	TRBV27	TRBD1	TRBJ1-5	TGTGCCAGCAGTCATGACAGGGTTCGTCAGCCCCAGCATTTT	CASSHDRVRQPQHF
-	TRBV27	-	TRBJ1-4	TGTGCCAGCAGTCACCGGGCCCGCCAAGGGGGTGAAAAACTGTTTTTT	CASSHRARQGGEKLFF
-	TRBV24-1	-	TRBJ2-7	TGTGCCACCAGTGATTTGAGCGGTTACTCCTACGAGCAGTACTTC	CATSDLSGYSYEQYF
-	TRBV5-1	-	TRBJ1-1	TGCGCCAGCAGCCGGACAGAAGGATTGAACACTGAAGCTTTCTTT	CASSRTEGLNTEAFF
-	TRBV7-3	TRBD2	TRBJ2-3	TGTGCCAGCAGCTTAATGGCGGGAGGGGCAGATACGCAGTATTTT	CASSLMAGGADTQYF
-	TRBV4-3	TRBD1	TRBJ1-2	TGCGCCAGCAGCCAAGATCTTCTCGGGACAGGGGACGGCTACACCTTC	CASSQDLLGTGDGYTF
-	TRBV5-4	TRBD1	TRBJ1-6	TGTGCCAGCAGCTCACAGGGGGCTTCGTATAATTCACCCCTCCACTTT	CASSSQGASYNSPLHF
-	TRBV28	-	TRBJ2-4	TGTGCCAGCAGTTTGCGGGAACAAAACATTCAGTACTTC	CASSLREQNIQYF
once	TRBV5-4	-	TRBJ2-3	TGTGCCAGCTCCTTTAATGGGAGAGCCACAGATACGCAGTATTTT	CASSFNGRATDTQYF